This T cell receptor (beta chain) was identified during a study of shared clonotypes between healthy human individuals. Per the authors' pipeline: Junction-only sequences without quality scores came from ImmunoSEQ, so filtering differed. The table came from immunoSEQ multiplex PCR; TCRdb's copy has only in-frame clones and leaves some out. That table supplies the V and J calls and clone size; D and trimming were determined from the DNA. The sample contains about 680,000 clones, about 90% of which appear only once. CD45RO-negative cells were positively selected for CCR7, leaving out terminally differentiated effector memory CD45RA+ cells. This CDR3 spans 18 amino acids. Germline V gives CDR1 PRHDT, CDR2 FYEKMQ (reference sequence). Losses at the gene ends were 5 bases for V and 0 bases for J; bases not matched to a gene: 6. Study-wide points: Owing to a small donor count, the genetic and exposure-history diversity represented was limited.

Details on this clone: Its antigen remains unknown.

The V and J genes are TRBV13 and TRBJ2-3, with 15 positions matching TRBD2. This receptor was obtained from a man aged 30 to 39 in good health. What was sequenced was naive CD8+ T cells sorted from blood. This CDR3 reads CASSPGLAGGVSTDTQYF. CDR3 in DNA: TGTGCCAGCAGCCCGGGACTAGCGGGAGGAGTTAGCACAGATACGCAGTATTTT. Full variable domain (remainder filled in from reference TRBV13 and TRBJ2-3): AAGVIQSPRHLIKEKRETATLKCYPIPRHDTVYWYQQGPGQDPQFLISFYEKMQSDKGSIPDRFSAQQFSDYHSELNMSSLELGDSALYFCASSPGLAGGVSTDTQYFGPGTRLTVL.